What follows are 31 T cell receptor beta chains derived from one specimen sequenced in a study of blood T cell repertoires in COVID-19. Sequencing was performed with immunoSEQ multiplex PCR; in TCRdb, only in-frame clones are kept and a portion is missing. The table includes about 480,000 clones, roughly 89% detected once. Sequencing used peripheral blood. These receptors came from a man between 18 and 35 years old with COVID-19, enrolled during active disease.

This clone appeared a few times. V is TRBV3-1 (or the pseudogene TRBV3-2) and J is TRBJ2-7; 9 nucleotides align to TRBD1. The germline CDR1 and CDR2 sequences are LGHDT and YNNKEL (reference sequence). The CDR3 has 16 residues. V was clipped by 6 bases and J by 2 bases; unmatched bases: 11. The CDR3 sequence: CASSQTPGQGTYEQYF. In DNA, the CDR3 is TGTGCCAGCAGTCAAACTCCGGGACAGGGCACCTACGAGCAGTACTTC.

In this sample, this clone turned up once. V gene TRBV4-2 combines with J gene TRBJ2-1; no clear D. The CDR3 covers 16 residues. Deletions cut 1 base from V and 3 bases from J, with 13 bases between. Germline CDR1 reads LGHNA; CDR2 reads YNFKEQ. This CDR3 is CASSQASTTLYNEQFF. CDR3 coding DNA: TGTGCCAGCAGCCAAGCATCCACAACCCTCTACAATGAGCAGTTCTTC.

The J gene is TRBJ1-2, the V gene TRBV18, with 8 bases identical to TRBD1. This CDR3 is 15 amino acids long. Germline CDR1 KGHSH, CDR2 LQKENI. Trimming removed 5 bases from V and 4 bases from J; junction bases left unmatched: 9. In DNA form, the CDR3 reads TGTGCCAGCTCAACCAGGACAGGGTTGACCTATGGCTACACCTTC. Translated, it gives CASSTRTGLTYGYTF.

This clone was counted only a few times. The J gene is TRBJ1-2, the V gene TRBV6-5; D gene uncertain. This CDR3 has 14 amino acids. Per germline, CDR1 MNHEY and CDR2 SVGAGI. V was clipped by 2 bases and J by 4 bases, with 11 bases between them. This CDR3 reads CASSYTGSGYGYTF. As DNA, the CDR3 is TGTGCCAGCAGTTACACGGGATCGGGCTATGGCTACACCTTC.

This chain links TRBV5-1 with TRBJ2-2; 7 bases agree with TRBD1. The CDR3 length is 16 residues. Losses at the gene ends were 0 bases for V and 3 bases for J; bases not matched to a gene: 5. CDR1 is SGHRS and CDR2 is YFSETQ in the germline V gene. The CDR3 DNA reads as TGCGCCAGCAGCTTGGGACAGGGCGGGCACACCGGGGAGCTGTTTTTT. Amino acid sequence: CASSLGQGGHTGELFF.

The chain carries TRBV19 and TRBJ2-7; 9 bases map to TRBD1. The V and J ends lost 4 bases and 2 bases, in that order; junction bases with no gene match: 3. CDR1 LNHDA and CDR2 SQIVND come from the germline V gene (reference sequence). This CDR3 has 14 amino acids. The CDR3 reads CASSTRTGAYEQYF. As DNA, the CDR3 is TGTGCCAGTAGTACCCGGACAGGGGCCTACGAGCAGTACTTC.

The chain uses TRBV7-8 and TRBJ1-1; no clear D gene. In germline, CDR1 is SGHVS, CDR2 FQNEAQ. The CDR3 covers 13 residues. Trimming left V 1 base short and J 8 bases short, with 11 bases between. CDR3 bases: TGTGCCAGCAGCTTAGTCTTGGAGGGCGAAGCTTTCTTT. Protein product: CASSLVLEGEAFF.

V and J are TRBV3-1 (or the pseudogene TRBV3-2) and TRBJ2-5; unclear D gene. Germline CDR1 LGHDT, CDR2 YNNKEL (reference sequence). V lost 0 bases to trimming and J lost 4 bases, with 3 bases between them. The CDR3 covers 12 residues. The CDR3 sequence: CASSQDRETQYF. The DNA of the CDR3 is TGTGCCAGCAGCCAAGATCGAGAGACCCAGTACTTC.

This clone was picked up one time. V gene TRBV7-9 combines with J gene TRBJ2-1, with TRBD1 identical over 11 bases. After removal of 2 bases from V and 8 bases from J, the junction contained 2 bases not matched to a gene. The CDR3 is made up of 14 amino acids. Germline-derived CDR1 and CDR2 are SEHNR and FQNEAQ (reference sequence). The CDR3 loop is CASSLRTGGDEQFF. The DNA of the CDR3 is TGTGCCAGCAGCTTAAGGACAGGGGGCGATGAGCAGTTCTTC.

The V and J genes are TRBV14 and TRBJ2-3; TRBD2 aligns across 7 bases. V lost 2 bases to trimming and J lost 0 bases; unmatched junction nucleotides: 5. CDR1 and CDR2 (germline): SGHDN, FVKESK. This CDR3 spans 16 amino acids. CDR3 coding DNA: TGTGCCAGCAGCCAACCCAAACTAGCGAGCACAGATACGCAGTATTTT. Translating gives CASSQPKLASTDTQYF.

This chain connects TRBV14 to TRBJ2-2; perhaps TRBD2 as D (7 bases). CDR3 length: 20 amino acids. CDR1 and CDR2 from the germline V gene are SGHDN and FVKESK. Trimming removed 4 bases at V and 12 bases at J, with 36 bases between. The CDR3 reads CASSRGGRHGGPRETRQLFF. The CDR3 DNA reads TGTGCCAGCAGCCGGGGAGGGAGGCACGGGGGCCCACGAGAAACCCGGCAGCTGTTTTTT.

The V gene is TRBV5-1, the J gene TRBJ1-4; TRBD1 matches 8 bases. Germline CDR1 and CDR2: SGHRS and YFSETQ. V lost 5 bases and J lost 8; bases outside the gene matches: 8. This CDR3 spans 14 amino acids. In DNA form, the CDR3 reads TGCGCCAGCAGGGACAGGGTTGGCGAGGAAAAACTGTTTTTT. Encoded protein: CASRDRVGEEKLFF.

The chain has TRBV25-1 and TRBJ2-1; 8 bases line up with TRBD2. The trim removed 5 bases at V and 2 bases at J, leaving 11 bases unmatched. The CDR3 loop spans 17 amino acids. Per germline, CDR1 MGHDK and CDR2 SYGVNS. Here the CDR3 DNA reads TGTGCCAGCAGTCCCGGGGGGGGAGGGCCAACCTACAATGAGCAGTTCTTC. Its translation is CASSPGGGGPTYNEQFF.

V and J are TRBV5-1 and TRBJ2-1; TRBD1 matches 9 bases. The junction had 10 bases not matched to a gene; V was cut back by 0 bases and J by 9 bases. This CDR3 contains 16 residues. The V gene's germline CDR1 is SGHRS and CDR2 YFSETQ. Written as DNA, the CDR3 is TGCGCCAGCAGCTTGGGTTGGGACAGGGTCGTTAGTGAGCAGTTCTTC. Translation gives CASSLGWDRVVSEQFF.

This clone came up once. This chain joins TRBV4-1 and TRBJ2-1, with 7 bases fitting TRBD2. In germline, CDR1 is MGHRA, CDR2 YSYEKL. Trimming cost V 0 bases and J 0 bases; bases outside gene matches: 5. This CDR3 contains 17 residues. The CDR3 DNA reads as TGCGCCAGCAGCCAAGAAGGTGGCGGGAGCTCCTACAATGAGCAGTTCTTC. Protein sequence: CASSQEGGGSSYNEQFF.

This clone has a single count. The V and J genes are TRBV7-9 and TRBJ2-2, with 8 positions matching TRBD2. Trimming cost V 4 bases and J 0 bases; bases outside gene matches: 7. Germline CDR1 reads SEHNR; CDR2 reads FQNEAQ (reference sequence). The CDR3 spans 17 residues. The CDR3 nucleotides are TGTGCCAGCAGCTCCCAGCGGGAGAGAGCGAACACCGGGGAGCTGTTTTTT. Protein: CASSSQRERANTGELFF. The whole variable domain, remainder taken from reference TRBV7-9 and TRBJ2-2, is DTGVSQNPRHKITKRGQNVTFRCDPISEHNRLYWYRQTLGQGPEFLTYFQNEAQLEKSRLLSDRFSAERPKGSFSTLEIQRTEQGDSAMYLCASSSQRERANTGELFFGEGSRLTVL.

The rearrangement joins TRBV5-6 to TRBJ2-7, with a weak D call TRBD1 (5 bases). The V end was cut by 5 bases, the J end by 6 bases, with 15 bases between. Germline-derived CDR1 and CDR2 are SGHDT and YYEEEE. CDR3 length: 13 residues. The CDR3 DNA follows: TGTGCCAGCAGATCCCGCAGGGTGGTCGAGCAGTACTTC. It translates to CASRSRRVVEQYF. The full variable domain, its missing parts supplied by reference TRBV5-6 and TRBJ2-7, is DAGVTQSPTHLIKTRGQQVTLRCSPKSGHDTVSWYQQALGQGPQFIFQYYEEEERQRGNFPDRFSGHQFPNYSSELNVNALLLGDSALYLCASRSRRVVEQYFGPGTRLTVT.

The CDR3 DNA follows: TGCGCCAGCAGTCGAGTGGACAGGGGGACGGGGGCCAACGTCCTGACTTTC. Translating gives CASSRVDRGTGANVLTF. The J gene is TRBJ2-6, the V gene TRBV23-1; 10 bases line up with TRBD1. TRBV23-1 counts as an open reading frame of uncertain function. V shed 4 bases and J 4 bases; nucleotides not matched to a gene: 7. The CDR3 loop spans 17 amino acids.

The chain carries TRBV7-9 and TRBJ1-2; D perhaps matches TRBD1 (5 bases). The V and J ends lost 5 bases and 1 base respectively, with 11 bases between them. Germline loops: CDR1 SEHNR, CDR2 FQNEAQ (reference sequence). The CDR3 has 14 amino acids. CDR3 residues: CASSPPTVNYGYTF. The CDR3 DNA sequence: TGTGCCAGCAGCCCGCCGACAGTTAACTATGGCTACACCTTC.

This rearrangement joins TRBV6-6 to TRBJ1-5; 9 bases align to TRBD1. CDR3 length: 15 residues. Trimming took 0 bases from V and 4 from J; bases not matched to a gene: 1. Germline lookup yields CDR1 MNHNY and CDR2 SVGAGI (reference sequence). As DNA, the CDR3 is TGTGCCAGCAGTTACTCGACAGGGGGTAATCAGCCCCAGCATTTT. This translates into CASSYSTGGNQPQHF.

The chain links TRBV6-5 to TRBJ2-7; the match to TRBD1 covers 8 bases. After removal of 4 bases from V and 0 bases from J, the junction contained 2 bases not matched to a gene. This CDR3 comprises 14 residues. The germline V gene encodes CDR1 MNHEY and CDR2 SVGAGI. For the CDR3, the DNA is TGTGCCAGCAGTTGGACAGGGCCCTCCTACGAGCAGTACTTC. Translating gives CASSWTGPSYEQYF.

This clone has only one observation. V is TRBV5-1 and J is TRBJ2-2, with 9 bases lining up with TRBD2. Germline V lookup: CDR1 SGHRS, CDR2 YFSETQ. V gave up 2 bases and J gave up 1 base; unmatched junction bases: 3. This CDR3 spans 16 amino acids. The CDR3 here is CASSLAGGLNTGELFF. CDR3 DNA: TGCGCCAGCAGCTTAGCGGGGGGCCTGAACACCGGGGAGCTGTTTTTT.

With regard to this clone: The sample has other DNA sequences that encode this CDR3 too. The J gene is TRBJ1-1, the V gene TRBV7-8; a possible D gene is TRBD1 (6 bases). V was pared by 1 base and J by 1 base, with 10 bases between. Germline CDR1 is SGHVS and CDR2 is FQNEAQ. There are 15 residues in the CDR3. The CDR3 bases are TGTGCCAGCAGCTTAGGCAGGGGTCGGAACACTGAAGCTTTCTTT. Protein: CASSLGRGRNTEAFF.

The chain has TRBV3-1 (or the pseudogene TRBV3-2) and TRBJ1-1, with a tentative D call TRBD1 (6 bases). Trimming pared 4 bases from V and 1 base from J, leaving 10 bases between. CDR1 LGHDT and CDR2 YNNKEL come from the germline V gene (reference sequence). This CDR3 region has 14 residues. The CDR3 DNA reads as TGTGCCAGCAGCCCGGCAGGGGAGAACACTGAAGCTTTCTTT. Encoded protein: CASSPAGENTEAFF.

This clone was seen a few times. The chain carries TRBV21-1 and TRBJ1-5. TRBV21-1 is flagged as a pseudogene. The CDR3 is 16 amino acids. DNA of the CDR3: TGTGCCAGCAGCGCACGACGGACGGGGGGCAATCAGCCCCAGCATTTT. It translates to CASSARRTGGNQPQHF.

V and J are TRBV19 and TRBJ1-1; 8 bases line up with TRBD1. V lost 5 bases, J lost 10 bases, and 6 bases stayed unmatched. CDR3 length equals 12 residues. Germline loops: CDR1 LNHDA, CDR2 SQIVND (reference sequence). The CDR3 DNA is TGTGCCAGTAGTGCCCTTCAGGGGGCAGCTTTCTTT. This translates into CASSALQGAAFF. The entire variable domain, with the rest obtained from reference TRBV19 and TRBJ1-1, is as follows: DGGITQSPKYLFRKEGQNVTLSCEQNLNHDAMYWYRQDPGQGLRLIYYSQIVNDFQKGDIAEGYSVSREKKESFPLTVTSAQKNPTAFYLCASSALQGAAFFGQGTRLTVV.

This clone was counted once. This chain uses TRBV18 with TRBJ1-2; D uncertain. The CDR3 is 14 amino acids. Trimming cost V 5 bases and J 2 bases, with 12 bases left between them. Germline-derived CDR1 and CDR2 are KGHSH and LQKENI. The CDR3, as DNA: TGTGCCAGCTCAGGGGAGTCGGGGAACTATGGCTACACCTTC. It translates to CASSGESGNYGYTF.

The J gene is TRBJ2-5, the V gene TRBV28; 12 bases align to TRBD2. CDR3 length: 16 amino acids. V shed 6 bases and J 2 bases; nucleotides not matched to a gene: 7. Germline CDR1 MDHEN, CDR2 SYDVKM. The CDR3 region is CASSPGLAGIQETQYF. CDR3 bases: TGTGCCAGCAGCCCAGGACTAGCGGGAATACAAGAGACCCAGTACTTC.

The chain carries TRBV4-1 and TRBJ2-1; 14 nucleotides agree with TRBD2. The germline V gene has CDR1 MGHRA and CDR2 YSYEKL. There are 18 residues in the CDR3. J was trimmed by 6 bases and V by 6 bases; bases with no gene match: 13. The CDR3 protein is CASRPTSGRARQLNEQFF. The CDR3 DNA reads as TGCGCCAGCAGGCCGACTAGCGGGAGGGCCCGTCAGCTCAATGAGCAGTTCTTC.

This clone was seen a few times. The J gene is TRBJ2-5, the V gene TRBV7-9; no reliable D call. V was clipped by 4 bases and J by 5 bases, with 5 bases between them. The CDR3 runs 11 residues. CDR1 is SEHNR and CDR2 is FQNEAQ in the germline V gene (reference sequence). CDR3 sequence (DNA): TGTGCCAGCAGCTCATTGGAGACCCAGTACTTC. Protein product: CASSSLETQYF.

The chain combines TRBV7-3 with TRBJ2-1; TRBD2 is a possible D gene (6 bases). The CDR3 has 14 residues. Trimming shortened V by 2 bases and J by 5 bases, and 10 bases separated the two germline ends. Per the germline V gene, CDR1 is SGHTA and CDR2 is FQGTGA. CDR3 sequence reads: CASSLGRDNNEQFF. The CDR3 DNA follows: TGTGCCAGCAGCTTAGGGCGGGATAACAATGAGCAGTTCTTC.